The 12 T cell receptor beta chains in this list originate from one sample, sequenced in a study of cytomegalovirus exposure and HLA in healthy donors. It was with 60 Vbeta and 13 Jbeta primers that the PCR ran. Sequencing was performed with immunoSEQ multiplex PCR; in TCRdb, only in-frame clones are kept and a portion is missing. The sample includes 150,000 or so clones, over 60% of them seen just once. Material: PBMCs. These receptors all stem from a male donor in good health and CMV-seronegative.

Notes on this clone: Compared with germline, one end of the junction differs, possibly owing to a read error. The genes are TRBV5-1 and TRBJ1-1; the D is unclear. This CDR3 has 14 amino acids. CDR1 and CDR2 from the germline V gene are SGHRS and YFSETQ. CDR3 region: CASSRWGENPEAFF. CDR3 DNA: TGCGCCAGCAGTCGGTGGGGAGAGAACCCTGAAGCTTTCTTT.

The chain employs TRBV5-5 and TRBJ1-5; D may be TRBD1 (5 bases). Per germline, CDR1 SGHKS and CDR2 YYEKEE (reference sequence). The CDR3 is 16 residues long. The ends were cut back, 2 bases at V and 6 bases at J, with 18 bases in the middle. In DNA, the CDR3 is TGTGCCAGCAGCTTATTATCTGTGGGGGGGATTCAGCCCCAGCATTTT. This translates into CASSLLSVGGIQPQHF.

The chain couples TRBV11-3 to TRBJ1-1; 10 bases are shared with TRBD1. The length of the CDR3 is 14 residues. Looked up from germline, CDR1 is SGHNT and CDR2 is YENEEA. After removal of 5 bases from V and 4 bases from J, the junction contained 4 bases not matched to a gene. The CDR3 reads CASSAGQGGTEAFF. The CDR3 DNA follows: TGTGCCAGCAGCGCCGGACAGGGGGGCACTGAAGCTTTCTTT.

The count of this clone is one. The CDR3 DNA sequence: TGCGCCACTTCGACAGGGGGCCCTTACAATGAGCAGTTCTTC. Translated: CATSTGGPYNEQFF. The rearrangement joins TRBV5-1 to TRBJ2-1; TRBD1 agrees at 10 bases. Germline V gene sequence: CDR1 SGHRS, CDR2 YFSETQ. V lost 9 bases to trimming and J lost 4 bases; unmatched junction nucleotides: 7. The CDR3 covers 14 residues.

The CDR3 is CASSLGQGSGYEQYF. CDR3 sequence (DNA): TGCGCCAGCAGCTTGGGGCAGGGATCCGGGTACGAGCAGTACTTC. The chain links TRBV5-1 to TRBJ2-7; D may be TRBD1 (5 bases). CDR3 length equals 15 residues. CDR1 and CDR2 from the germline V gene are SGHRS and YFSETQ. V lost 0 bases, J lost 4 bases, and 14 bases lay in between.

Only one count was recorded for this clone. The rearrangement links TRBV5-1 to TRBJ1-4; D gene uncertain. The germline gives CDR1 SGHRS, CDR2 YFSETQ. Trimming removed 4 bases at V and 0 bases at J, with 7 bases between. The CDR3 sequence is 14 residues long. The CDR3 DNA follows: TGCGCCAGCAGCCCCGGGACAACTAATGAAAAACTGTTTTTT. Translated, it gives CASSPGTTNEKLFF. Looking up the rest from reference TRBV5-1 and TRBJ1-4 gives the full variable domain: KAGVTQTPRYLIKTRGQQVTLSCSPISGHRSVSWYQQTPGQGLQFLFEYFSETQRNKGNFPGRFSGRQFSNSRSEMNVSTLELGDSALYLCASSPGTTNEKLFFGSGTQLSVL.

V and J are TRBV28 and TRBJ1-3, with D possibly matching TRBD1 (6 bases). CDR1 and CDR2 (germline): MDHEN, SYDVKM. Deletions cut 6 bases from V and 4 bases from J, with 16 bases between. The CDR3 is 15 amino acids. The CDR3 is CASRTNAGAGNTIYF. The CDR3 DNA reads TGTGCCAGCAGGACTAATGCAGGGGCAGGAAACACCATATATTTT.

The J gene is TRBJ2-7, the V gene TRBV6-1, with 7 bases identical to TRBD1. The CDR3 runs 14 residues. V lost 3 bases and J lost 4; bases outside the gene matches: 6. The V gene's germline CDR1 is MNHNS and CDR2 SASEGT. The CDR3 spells CASSEDRRSYEQYF. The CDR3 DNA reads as TGTGCCAGCAGTGAGGACAGGAGGAGTTACGAGCAGTACTTC.

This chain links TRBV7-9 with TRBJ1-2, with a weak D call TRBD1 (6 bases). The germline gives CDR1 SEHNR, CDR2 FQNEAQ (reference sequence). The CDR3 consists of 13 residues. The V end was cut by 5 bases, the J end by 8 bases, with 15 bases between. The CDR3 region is CASSPSGGHGYTF. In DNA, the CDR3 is TGTGCCAGCAGCCCGTCCGGGGGGCACGGCTACACCTTC.

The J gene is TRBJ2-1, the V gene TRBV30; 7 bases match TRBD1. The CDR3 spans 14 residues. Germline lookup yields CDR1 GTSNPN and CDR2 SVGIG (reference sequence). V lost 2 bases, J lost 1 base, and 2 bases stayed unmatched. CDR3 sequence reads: CAWSPTGSYNEQFF. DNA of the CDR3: TGTGCCTGGAGTCCGACAGGGTCCTACAATGAGCAGTTCTTC.

In DNA form, the CDR3 reads TGTGCCAGCAGCTTATCAGGGGGATGGGAGACCCAGTACTTC. It codes for CASSLSGGWETQYF. V usage is TRBV5-5 and J usage is TRBJ2-5, with 7 nucleotides matching TRBD1. Germline loops: CDR1 SGHKS, CDR2 YYEKEE (reference sequence). The CDR3 extends over 14 amino acids. Trimming took 2 bases from V and 5 from J; bases not matched to a gene: 6.

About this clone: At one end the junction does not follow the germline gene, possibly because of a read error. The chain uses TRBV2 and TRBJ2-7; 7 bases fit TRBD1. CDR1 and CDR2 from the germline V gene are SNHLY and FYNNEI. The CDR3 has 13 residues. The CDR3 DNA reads TGTGCCAGCAGAGAAGGGACAGCCTACGAGCAGTACTTC. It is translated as CASREGTAYEQYF. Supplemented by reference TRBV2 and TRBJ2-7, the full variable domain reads EPEVTQTPSHQVTQMGQEVILRCVPISNHLYFYWYRQILGQKVEFLVSFYNNEISEKSEIFDDQFSVERPDGSNFTLKIRSTKLEDSAMYFCASREGTAYEQYFGPGTRLTVT.